The clone carrying this T cell receptor beta chain was detected only once. This entry is derived from a study of HIV-infected patients and healthy controls. About 550 ng RNA was reverse transcribed with alpha and beta constant-region primers. Separate chain-specific third strand synthesis with multiplexing indices produced the alpha and beta libraries. Using its own MiXCR run on the 5' RACE reads, TCRdb lists one record per CDR3 protein. The sample carries 10,000 to 15,000 distinct CDR3 sequences, about a tenth recorded once. Per the germline V gene, CDR1 is SNHLY and CDR2 is FYNNEI. Trimming removed 6 bases from V and 6 bases from J; junction bases left unmatched: 8. The CDR3 extends over 16 amino acids. No cell fractionation was done, so the repertoire covers all unsorted peripheral blood T cells.

This TCR was sampled from an adult in good health. The rearrangement links TRBV2 to TRBJ1-6, with 10 bases aligning to TRBD1. Sequenced material: blood. The CDR3 sequence is CASRDRQGAANSPLHF. Written as DNA, the CDR3 is TGTGCCAGCAGAGATAGACAGGGGGCGGCTAATTCACCCCTCCACTTT. Full variable domain (remainder filled in from reference TRBV2 and TRBJ1-6): EPEVTQTPSHQVTQMGQEVILRCVPISNHLYFYWYRQILGQKVEFLVSFYNNEISEKSEIFDDQFSVERPDGSNFTLKIRSTKLEDSAMYFCASRDRQGAANSPLHFGNGTRLTVT.